These 27 T cell receptor beta chains originate from one sample sequenced in a study of shared clonotypes between healthy human individuals. This table comes from immunoSEQ multiplex PCR, and its TCRdb copy is limited to in-frame clones, with some not included. The sample holds 2 million to 2.5 million clones, over 90% seen once. Sequenced input: naive CD4+ T cells from PBMCs. Subset: CD45RA+ positively selected. The source of these receptors is a man aged 18 to 30 in good health. Some clones in this sample may be carry-over from other donors' samples.

Only one count was recorded for this clone. The rearrangement uses TRBV4-2 and TRBJ2-7; D call uncertain. The V end lost 1 base, the J end lost 2 bases, and 12 bases lay between the germline ends. The CDR3 contains 15 residues. CDR1 is LGHNA and CDR2 is YNFKEQ in the germline V gene. For the CDR3, the DNA is TGTGCCAGCAGCCAAGGGTCATCAGGTACCTACGAGCAGTACTTC. It translates to CASSQGSSGTYEQYF.

CDR3 DNA: TGTGCCAGCAGTTACTCGGGCCAGCTCCAGTACTTC. Translated: CASSYSGQLQYF. The chain uses TRBV6-5 and TRBJ2-5; no clear D. CDR1 is MNHEY and CDR2 is SVGAGI in the germline V gene. The V end lost 0 bases, the J end lost 10 bases, and 9 bases lay between the germline ends. The CDR3 has 12 residues.

The rearrangement uses TRBV7-9 and TRBJ1-2; 9 nucleotides line up with TRBD1. CDR3 length: 15 residues. The junction had 8 bases not matched to a gene; V was cut back by 5 bases and J by 4 bases. Germline CDR1 reads SEHNR; CDR2 reads FQNEAQ (reference sequence). This CDR3 is CASSQGQGGGYGYTF. The CDR3 nucleotides are TGTGCCAGCAGCCAGGGACAGGGAGGCGGCTATGGCTACACCTTC.

The V gene is TRBV29-1, the J gene TRBJ2-3; possibly TRBD2 for D (6 bases). This CDR3 is 14 amino acids long. V lost 7 bases to trimming and J lost 4 bases, with 18 bases between them. Per germline, CDR1 SQVTM and CDR2 ANQGSEA. Here the CDR3 DNA reads TGCAGCGCACCGGACTCAAGGGAGGCAGATACGCAGTATTTT. Translating gives CSAPDSREADTQYF.

The chain joins TRBV11-2 to TRBJ1-3, with 8 bases fitting TRBD1. This CDR3 has 16 residues. CDR1 is SGHAT and CDR2 is FQNNGV in the germline V gene. Trimming removed 1 base from V and 3 bases from J; junction bases left unmatched: 5. The CDR3 DNA reads as TGTGCCAGCAGCTTAGTTGCAGGGGGCATTGGAAACACCATATATTTT. It yields the protein CASSLVAGGIGNTIYF.

This chain connects TRBV7-9 to TRBJ1-1; TRBD1 might be the D (5 bases). V lost 8 bases and J lost 5, with 18 bases in between. CDR1 and CDR2 from the germline V gene are SEHNR and FQNEAQ (reference sequence). There are 14 residues in the CDR3. CDR3 DNA: TGTGCCAGCCCCGCGGGGACGGCAGGGACTGAAGCTTTCTTT. Translating gives CASPAGTAGTEAFF. Combining the CDR3 with reference TRBV7-9 and TRBJ1-1 gives the whole variable domain DTGVSQNPRHKITKRGQNVTFRCDPISEHNRLYWYRQTLGQGPEFLTYFQNEAQLEKSRLLSDRFSAERPKGSFSTLEIQRTEQGDSAMYLCASPAGTAGTEAFFGQGTRLTVV.

This clone was seen a single time. The chain carries TRBV1 and TRBJ2-7. TRBV1 is a pseudogene. The CDR3 extends over 15 amino acids. The chain's CDR3 is CTNSYRDPRSYEQYF. CDR3 coding DNA: TGCACCAACAGTTACCGGGACCCAAGAAGCTACGAGCAGTACTTC.

The chain combines TRBV25-1 with TRBJ2-2; maybe TRBD2 (6 bases). With 1 base removed from V and 7 bases from J, the gap between germline ends came to 10 bases. The CDR3 has 14 residues. Germline CDR1 and CDR2: MGHDK and SYGVNS. The CDR3 DNA is TGTGCCAGCAGTGAATCGGGGGTAGGCGGGGAGCTGTTTTTT. It encodes CASSESGVGGELFF.

This chain joins TRBV30 and TRBJ2-3; 8 nucleotides align to TRBD2. CDR3 length: 15 amino acids. The ends lost 8 bases at V and 2 bases at J; junction bases unmatched: 12. Germline CDR1 is GTSNPN and CDR2 is SVGIG (reference sequence). The DNA of the CDR3 is TGTGCCCGGGGCGGGGCGGGAGGTTACACAGATACGCAGTATTTT. This codes for CARGGAGGYTDTQYF.

CDR3 DNA sequence: TGTGCCTGGAGTGTATCCCCCACGGCGGGGGGCCCAAGCTCCTATAATTCACCCCTCCACTTT. It is translated as CAWSVSPTAGGPSSYNSPLHF. This sequence joins TRBV30 and TRBJ1-6; TRBD1 is a possible D gene (6 bases). The CDR3 runs to 21 residues. The germline gives CDR1 GTSNPN, CDR2 SVGIG (reference sequence). V shed 0 bases and J shed 0 bases, with 24 bases lying between them.

With respect to this clone: This CDR3 is also generated by other DNA sequences in the sample. V and J are TRBV5-1 and TRBJ2-2, with 7 nucleotides matching TRBD1. Germline CDR1 reads SGHRS; CDR2 reads YFSETQ. J lost 6 bases, V lost 0 bases, and 2 bases had no gene match. CDR3 length equals 14 residues. This CDR3 reads CASSLGQGSGELFF. The DNA for the CDR3 is TGCGCCAGCAGCTTGGGACAGGGATCCGGGGAGCTGTTTTTT.

The chain uses TRBV29-1 and TRBJ2-7; tentatively, D is TRBD2 (6 bases). V lost 0 bases and J 6 bases, leaving 18 bases between the germline ends. Germline values: CDR1 SQVTM, CDR2 ANQGSEA. The CDR3 contains 15 residues. The CDR3 loop is CSVEDRRPGEREQYF. The CDR3 DNA reads TGCAGCGTTGAAGATCGACGGCCGGGGGAACGCGAGCAGTACTTC.

The J gene is TRBJ1-1, the V gene TRBV5-4; TRBD1 aligns across 8 bases. V shed 4 bases and J 1 base; nucleotides not matched to a gene: 6. CDR1 and CDR2 from the germline V gene are SGHNT and YYREEE (reference sequence). The CDR3 has 15 amino acids. CDR3 DNA: TGTGCCAGCAGCCAGGTGGACAGGGAGAACACTGAAGCTTTCTTT. Translating it yields CASSQVDRENTEAFF.

The chain employs TRBV11-2 and TRBJ2-1, with TRBD2 matching 13 bases. The germline gives CDR1 SGHAT, CDR2 FQNNGV. There are 15 residues in the CDR3. With V trimmed by 4 bases and J by 10 bases, 7 bases remained unmatched. The CDR3 reads CASSSIPGLAGEQFF. The CDR3 coding sequence is TGTGCCAGCAGCTCGATCCCGGGACTAGCGGGGGAGCAGTTCTTC.

Of note for this clone: This sample includes further DNA sequences coding for the same CDR3. The chain joins TRBV5-1 to TRBJ1-2; no reliable D call. Deletions cut 0 bases from V and 1 base from J, with 7 bases between. CDR1 is SGHRS, CDR2 YFSETQ, per germline. The CDR3 is made up of 14 amino acids. CDR3 nucleotides: TGCGCCAGCAGCTTGGACAGTAGTAACTATGGCTACACCTTC. Amino acids: CASSLDSSNYGYTF. Full variable domain (outside the CDR3, taken from reference TRBV5-1 and TRBJ1-2): KAGVTQTPRYLIKTRGQQVTLSCSPISGHRSVSWYQQTPGQGLQFLFEYFSETQRNKGNFPGRFSGRQFSNSRSEMNVSTLELGDSALYLCASSLDSSNYGYTFGSGTRLTVV.

This chain joins TRBV7-2 and TRBJ2-5; D not certain. Trimming shortened V by 2 bases and J by 1 base, and 8 bases separated the two germline ends. Germline V gives CDR1 SGHTA, CDR2 FQGNSA. The CDR3 loop spans 14 amino acids. The CDR3 DNA reads TGTGCCAGCAGCTTAACAGCTTTCCAAGAGACCCAGTACTTC. Residues: CASSLTAFQETQYF.

J is TRBJ2-2 and V is TRBV6-1; no reliable D call. Germline V gene lookup returns CDR1 MNHNS and CDR2 SASEGT. V lost 4 bases, J lost 8 bases, and 5 bases lay in between. This CDR3 is built from 11 residues. In DNA form, the CDR3 reads TGTGCCAGCAGTGCAGGAGGGGAGCTGTTTTTT. It specifies CASSAGGELFF.

Regarding this clone: At the DNA level, this CDR3 is encoded by other sequences in the same sample as well. The CDR3 sequence is CASRSSTDTQYF. DNA for the CDR3: TGTGCCAGCAGAAGTAGCACAGATACGCAGTATTTT. The V gene is TRBV28, the J gene TRBJ2-3; no definite D call. The ends were cut back, 6 bases at V and 0 bases at J, with 4 bases in the middle. The CDR3 consists of 12 residues. Per the germline V gene, CDR1 is MDHEN and CDR2 is SYDVKM.

Comment on this clone: The sample has other DNA sequences that encode this CDR3 too. The V call is TRBV5-1, the J call TRBJ1-1; D remains ambiguous. The CDR3 contains 14 residues. Trimming cost V 1 base and J 0 bases, with 7 bases left between them. The germline V gene encodes CDR1 SGHRS and CDR2 YFSETQ. CDR3 DNA sequence: TGCGCCAGCAGCTTGTCAGCGGTGAACACTGAAGCTTTCTTT. It translates to CASSLSAVNTEAFF.

The genes are TRBV28 and TRBJ1-5, with D unresolved. The germline V gene has CDR1 MDHEN and CDR2 SYDVKM. The V and J ends lost 6 bases and 0 bases respectively, with 9 bases between them. The CDR3 length is 14 residues. CDR3 nucleotides: TGTGCCAGCAGCCCTGTCTATAGCAATCAGCCCCAGCATTTT. It specifies CASSPVYSNQPQHF. The full variable domain, completed using reference TRBV28 and TRBJ1-5, is DVKVTQSSRYLVKRTGEKVFLECVQDMDHENMFWYRQDPGLGLRLIYFSYDVKMKEKGDIPEGYSVSREKKERFSLILESASTNQTSMYLCASSPVYSNQPQHFGDGTRLSIL.

This chain joins TRBV19 and TRBJ2-7; TRBD2 aligns across 7 bases. This CDR3 spans 12 amino acids. Germline CDR1 and CDR2: LNHDA and SQIVND (reference sequence). V was clipped by 3 bases and J by 6 bases; unmatched bases: 2. This CDR3 reads CASSMWGGEQYF. The CDR3, as DNA: TGTGCCAGTAGTATGTGGGGGGGCGAGCAGTACTTC.

V usage is TRBV7-8 and J usage is TRBJ1-2, with TRBD1 matching over 7 bases. This CDR3 contains 14 residues. The germline gives CDR1 SGHVS, CDR2 FQNEAQ. V was clipped by 5 bases and J by 8 bases; unmatched bases: 11. CDR3 sequence (DNA): TGTGCCAGCAGCCCCCCTAGGAGGGACAGCGGCTACACCTTC. Amino acids: CASSPPRRDSGYTF.

The chain employs TRBV9 and TRBJ2-5, with D unclear. The CDR3 spans 13 residues. Germline V CDR1 and CDR2: SGDLS, YYNGEE. V lost 0 bases and J lost 1, with 4 bases in between. CDR3: CASSVGAQETQYF. The DNA for the CDR3 is TGTGCCAGCAGCGTAGGTGCCCAAGAGACCCAGTACTTC.

The chain uses TRBV7-3 and TRBJ2-4; D is possibly TRBD2 (6 bases). Germline values: CDR1 SGHTA, CDR2 FQGTGA. Trimming removed 4 bases from V and 4 bases from J, with 8 bases in between. The CDR3 runs to 13 residues. CDR3 amino acids: CASSWGEKNIQYF. CDR3 bases: TGTGCCAGCAGCTGGGGGGAGAAAAACATTCAGTACTTC.

This clone was counted once. The chain joins TRBV5-1 to TRBJ1-5; D uncertain. Germline V gene data show CDR1 as SGHRS and CDR2 as YFSETQ. V dropped 0 bases and J dropped 6 bases, with 7 bases sitting between them. This CDR3 region has 13 residues. The CDR3 spells CASSLDGLQPQHF. The CDR3 coding sequence is TGCGCCAGCAGCTTGGATGGACTTCAGCCCCAGCATTTT.

The table lists this clone with a few counts. V and J are TRBV6-6 and TRBJ1-1; the D is unclear. Trimming left V 0 bases short and J 5 bases short, with 10 bases between. CDR1 and CDR2 from the germline V gene are MNHNY and SVGAGI (reference sequence). CDR3 length: 14 amino acids. The CDR3 DNA reads as TGTGCCAGCAGTTACTCGACCAGTGGGACTGAAGCTTTCTTT. Translated: CASSYSTSGTEAFF.

This rearrangement joins TRBV6-1 to TRBJ2-3; TRBD1 aligns across 7 bases. The CDR3 has 17 residues. CDR1 is MNHNS and CDR2 is SASEGT in the germline V gene. The V and J ends lost 4 bases and 2 bases, in that order; junction bases with no gene match: 12. As DNA, the CDR3 is TGTGCCAGCAGTGCAAAGGGCGTCAGGGGGATCACAGATACGCAGTATTTT. It translates to CASSAKGVRGITDTQYF.